This TCR beta chain was sequenced for a study of T cell responses to AZD1222 COVID-19 vaccine. Method: immunoSEQ multiplex PCR; TCRdb's copy keeps in-frame clones and lacks some. Of around 200,000 clones listed, around 90% are singletons. Germline V gene data show CDR1 as SEHNR and CDR2 as FQNEAQ (reference sequence). With 4 bases clipped from V and 3 bases from J, the junction kept 12 bases outside the gene matches. This CDR3 has 16 amino acids. Concerning this clone itself: The antigen is undetermined.

The study's findings and limits: A mostly white British donor set with more females was recruited, and clonal diversity was possibly underestimated.

The gene calls are TRBV7-9 and TRBJ2-7, with 7 bases that match TRBD1. Sequenced material: peripheral blood, taken on day 0 of AZD1222 vaccination. The source of this sequence is an adult in good health. CDR3 sequence: CASSSPETGSYYEQYF. CDR3 in DNA: TGTGCCAGCAGCTCTCCCGAGACAGGGAGCTACTACGAGCAGTACTTC.